This entry features one TCR beta chain sequence. Its antigen is unknown. Each patient presented with locally advanced or metastatic urothelial carcinoma. Sample numbers ranged from 1 to 8 per patient, encompassing pretreatment and on-treatment collections. Produced via immunoSEQ multiplex PCR; TCRdb's table is partial and in-frame only. Of 40,000 or so clones listed, over 65% were seen once; the top ten hold roughly a sixth. This sample was taken from a study of PD-L1 blockade in urothelial cancer. Overall study: Blood analysis occurred 3 weeks (second dose) and 6 weeks after treatment start. Study-wide findings and caveats: TCR clonality was measured in pretreatment peripheral blood. Clonality below the median predicted better survival.

CDR3 length: 15 residues. The ends were cut back, 4 bases at V and 0 bases at J, with 10 bases in the middle. Germline V gene lookup returns CDR1 MNHNY and CDR2 SVGAGI (reference sequence). The clonotype was recovered from a man between 60 and 75 years old with urothelial cancer. V usage is TRBV6-6 and J usage is TRBJ1-3, with no clear D. Sample: PBMCs, taken around atezolizumab (anti-PD-L1) treatment. CDR3 bases: TGTGCCAGCAGTTCAGCTGGGCCCTCTGGAAACACCATATATTTT. Translation: CASSSAGPSGNTIYF.